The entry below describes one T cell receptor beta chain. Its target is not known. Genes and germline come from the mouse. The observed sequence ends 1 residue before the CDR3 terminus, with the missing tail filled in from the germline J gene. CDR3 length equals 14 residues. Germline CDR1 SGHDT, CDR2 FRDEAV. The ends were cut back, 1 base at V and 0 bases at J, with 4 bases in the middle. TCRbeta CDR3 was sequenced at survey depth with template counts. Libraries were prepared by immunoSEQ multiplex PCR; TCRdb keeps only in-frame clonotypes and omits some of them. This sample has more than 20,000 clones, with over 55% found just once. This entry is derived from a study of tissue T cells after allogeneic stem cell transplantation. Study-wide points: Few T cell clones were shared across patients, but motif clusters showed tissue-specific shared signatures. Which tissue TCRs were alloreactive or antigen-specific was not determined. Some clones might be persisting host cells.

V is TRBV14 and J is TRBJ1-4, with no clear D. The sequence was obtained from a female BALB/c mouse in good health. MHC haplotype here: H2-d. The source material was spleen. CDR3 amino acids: CASSFPVSNERLFF. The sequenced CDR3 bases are TGTGCCAGCAGTTTCCCGGTTTCCAACGAAAGATTATTT.